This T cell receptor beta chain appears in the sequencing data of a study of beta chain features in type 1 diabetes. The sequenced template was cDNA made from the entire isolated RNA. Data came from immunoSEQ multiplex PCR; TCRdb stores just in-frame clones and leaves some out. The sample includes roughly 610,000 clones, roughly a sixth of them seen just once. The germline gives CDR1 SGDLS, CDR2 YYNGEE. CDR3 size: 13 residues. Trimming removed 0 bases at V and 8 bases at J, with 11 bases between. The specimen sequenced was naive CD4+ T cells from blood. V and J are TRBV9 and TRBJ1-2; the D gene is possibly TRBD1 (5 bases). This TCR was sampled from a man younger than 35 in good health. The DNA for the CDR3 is TGTGCCAGCAGCGTAGTGGTAGGGGAAGGCTACACCTTC. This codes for CASSVVVGEGYTF.